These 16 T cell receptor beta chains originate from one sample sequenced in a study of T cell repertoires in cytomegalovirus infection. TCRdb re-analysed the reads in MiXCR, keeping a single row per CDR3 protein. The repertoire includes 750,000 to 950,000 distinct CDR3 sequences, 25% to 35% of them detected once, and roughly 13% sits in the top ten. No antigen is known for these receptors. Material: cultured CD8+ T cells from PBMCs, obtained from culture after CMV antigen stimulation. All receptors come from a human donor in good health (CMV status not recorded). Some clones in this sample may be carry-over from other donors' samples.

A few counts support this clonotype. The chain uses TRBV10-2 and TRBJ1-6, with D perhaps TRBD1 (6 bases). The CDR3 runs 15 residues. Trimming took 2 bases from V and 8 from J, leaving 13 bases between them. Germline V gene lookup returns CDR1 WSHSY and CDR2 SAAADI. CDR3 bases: TGCGCCAGCAGTGAGGGGCAGGGGCTTTATTCACCCCTCCACTTT. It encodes CASSEGQGLYSPLHF.

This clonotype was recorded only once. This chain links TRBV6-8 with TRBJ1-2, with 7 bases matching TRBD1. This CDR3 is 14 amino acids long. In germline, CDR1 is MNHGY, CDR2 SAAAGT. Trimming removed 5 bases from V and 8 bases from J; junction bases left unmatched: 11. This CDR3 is CASSVGTAYGGYTF. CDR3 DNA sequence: TGTGCCAGCAGTGTAGGGACAGCCTATGGAGGCTACACCTTC.

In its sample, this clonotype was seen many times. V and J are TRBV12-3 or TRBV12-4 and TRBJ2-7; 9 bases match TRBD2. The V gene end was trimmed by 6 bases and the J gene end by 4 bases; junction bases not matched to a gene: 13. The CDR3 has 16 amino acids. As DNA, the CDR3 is TGTGCCAGCAGCCCCGGGGTGCGGGGGGGCCGGTACGAGCAGTACTTC. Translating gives CASSPGVRGGRYEQYF.

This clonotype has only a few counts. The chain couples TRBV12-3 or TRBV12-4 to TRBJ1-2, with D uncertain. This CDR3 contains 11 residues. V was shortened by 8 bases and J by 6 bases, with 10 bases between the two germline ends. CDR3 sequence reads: CASAGGNGYTF. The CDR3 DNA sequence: TGTGCCAGCGCAGGAGGGAATGGCTACACCTTC.

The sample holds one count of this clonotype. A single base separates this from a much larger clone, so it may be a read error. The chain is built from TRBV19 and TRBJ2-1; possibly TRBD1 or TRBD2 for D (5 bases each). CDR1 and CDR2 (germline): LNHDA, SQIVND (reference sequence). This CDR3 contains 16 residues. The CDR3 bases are TGTGCCAGTAGTACCGAGGAATGGGACGGCTACAATAAGCAGTTCTTC. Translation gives CASSTEEWDGYNKQFF.

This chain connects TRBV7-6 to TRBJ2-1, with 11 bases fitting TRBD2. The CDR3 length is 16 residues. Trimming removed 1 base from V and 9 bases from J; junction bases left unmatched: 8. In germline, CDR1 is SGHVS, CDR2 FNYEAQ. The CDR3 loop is CASSLVVSGGAGEQFF. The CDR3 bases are TGTGCCAGCAGCTTAGTTGTTAGCGGGGGGGCCGGTGAGCAGTTCTTC.

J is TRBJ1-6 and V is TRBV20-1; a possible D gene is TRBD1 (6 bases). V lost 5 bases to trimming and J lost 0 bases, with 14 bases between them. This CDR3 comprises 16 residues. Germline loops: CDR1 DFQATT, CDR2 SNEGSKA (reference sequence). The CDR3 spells CSARGQLSSYNSPLHF. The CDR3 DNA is TGCAGTGCTCGCGGACAGTTGAGCTCCTATAATTCACCCCTCCACTTT.

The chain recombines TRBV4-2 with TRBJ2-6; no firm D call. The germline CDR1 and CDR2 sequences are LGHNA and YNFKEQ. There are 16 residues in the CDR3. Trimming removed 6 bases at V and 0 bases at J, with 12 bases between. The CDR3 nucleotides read TGTGCCAGCAGTCCCGACACCTGCTCTGGGGCCAACGTCCTGACTTTC. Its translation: CASSPDTCSGANVLTF.

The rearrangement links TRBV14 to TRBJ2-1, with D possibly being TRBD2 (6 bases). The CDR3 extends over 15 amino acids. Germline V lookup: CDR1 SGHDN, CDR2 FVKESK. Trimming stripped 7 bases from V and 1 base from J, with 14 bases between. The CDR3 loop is CASTPPGGSYNEQFF. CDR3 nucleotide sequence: TGTGCCAGCACCCCCCCCGGGGGTTCCTACAATGAGCAGTTCTTC.

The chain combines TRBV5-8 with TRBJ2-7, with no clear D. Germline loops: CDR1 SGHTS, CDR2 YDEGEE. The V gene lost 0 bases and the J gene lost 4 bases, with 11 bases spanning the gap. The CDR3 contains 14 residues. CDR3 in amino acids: CASSLEPALYEQYF. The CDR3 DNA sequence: TGTGCCAGCAGCTTGGAACCGGCCTTGTACGAGCAGTACTTC.

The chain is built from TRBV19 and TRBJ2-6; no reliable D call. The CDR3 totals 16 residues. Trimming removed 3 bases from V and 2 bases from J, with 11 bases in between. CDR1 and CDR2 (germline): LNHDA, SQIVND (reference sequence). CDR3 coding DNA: TGTGCCAGTAGTATTATCGGACGGACTGGGGCCAACGTCCTGACTTTC. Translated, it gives CASSIIGRTGANVLTF. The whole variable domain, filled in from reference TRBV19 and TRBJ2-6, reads DGGITQSPKYLFRKEGQNVTLSCEQNLNHDAMYWYRQDPGQGLRLIYYSQIVNDFQKGDIAEGYSVSREKKESFPLTVTSAQKNPTAFYLCASSIIGRTGANVLTFGAGSRLTVL.

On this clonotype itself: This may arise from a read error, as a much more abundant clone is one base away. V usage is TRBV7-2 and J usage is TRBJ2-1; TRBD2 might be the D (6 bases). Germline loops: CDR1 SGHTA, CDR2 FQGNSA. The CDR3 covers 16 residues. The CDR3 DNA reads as TGTGCCAGCAGCACTAGTTCGGGGGTCTCCTACAATGAGCAGGTCTTC. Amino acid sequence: CASSTSSGVSYNEQVF.

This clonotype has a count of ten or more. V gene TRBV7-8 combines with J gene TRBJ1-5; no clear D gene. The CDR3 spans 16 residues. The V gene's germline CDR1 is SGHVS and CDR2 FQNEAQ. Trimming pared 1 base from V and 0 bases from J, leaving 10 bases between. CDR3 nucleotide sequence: TGTGCCAGCAGCTTAGTCCGGTCCGCTAGCAATCAGCCCCAGCATTTT. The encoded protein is CASSLVRSASNQPQHF. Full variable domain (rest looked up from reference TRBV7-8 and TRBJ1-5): GAGVSQSPRYKVAKRGQDVALRCDPISGHVSLFWYQQALGQGPEFLTYFQNEAQLDKSGLPSDRFFAERPEGSVSTLKIQRTQQEDSAVYLCASSLVRSASNQPQHFGDGTRLSIL.

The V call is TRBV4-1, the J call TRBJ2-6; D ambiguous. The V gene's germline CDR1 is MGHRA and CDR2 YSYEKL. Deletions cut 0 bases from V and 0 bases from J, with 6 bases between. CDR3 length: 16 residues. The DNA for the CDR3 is TGCGCCAGCAGCCAAGATCCCCCCTCTGGGGCCAACGTCCTGACTTTC. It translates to CASSQDPPSGANVLTF.

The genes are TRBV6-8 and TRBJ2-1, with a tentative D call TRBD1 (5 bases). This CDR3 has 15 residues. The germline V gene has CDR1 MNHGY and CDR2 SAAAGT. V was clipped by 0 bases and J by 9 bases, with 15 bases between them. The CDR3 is CASSYSMAPQGEQFF. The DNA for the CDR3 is TGTGCCAGCAGTTACTCGATGGCACCGCAGGGTGAGCAGTTCTTC.

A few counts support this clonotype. The CDR3 region is CASSYKINSPLHF. The CDR3, as DNA: TGTGCCAGCAGTTATAAGATAAATTCACCCCTCCACTTT. The V and J genes are TRBV6-6 and TRBJ1-6; no clear D. The V and J ends lost 3 bases and 7 bases respectively, with 7 bases between them. Germline V gene lookup returns CDR1 MNHNY and CDR2 SVGAGI (reference sequence). This CDR3 contains 13 residues.